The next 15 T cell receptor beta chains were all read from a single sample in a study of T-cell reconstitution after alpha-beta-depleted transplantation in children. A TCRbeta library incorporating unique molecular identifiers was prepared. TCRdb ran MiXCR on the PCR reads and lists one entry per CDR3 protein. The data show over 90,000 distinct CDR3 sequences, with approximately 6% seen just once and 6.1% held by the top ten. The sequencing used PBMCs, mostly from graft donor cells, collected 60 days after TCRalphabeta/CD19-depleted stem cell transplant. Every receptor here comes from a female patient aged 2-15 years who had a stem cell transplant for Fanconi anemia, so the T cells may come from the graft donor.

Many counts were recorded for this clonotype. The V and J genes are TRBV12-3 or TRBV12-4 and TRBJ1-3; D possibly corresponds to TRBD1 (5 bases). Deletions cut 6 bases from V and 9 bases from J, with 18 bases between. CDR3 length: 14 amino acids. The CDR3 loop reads CASRPTGSGGTIYF. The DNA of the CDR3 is TGTGCCAGCAGACCCACAGGATCCGGTGGCACCATATATTTT.

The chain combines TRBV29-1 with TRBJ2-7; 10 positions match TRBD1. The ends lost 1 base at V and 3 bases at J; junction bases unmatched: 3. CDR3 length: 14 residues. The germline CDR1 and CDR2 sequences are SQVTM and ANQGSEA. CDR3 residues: CSVEGRTGGYEQYF. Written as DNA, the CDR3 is TGCAGCGTTGAAGGTCGGACAGGGGGCTACGAGCAGTACTTC.

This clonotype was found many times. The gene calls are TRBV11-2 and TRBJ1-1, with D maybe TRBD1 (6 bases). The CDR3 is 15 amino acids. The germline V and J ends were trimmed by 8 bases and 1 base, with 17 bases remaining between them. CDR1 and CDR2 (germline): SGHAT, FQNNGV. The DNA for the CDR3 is TGTGCCAGCCAGACAGGAGTCGAATGGAACACTGAAGCTTTCTTT. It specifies CASQTGVEWNTEAFF. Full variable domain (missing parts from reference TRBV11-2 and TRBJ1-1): EAGVAQSPRYKIIEKRQSVAFWCNPISGHATLYWYQQILGQGPKLLIQFQNNGVVDDSQLPKDRFSAERLKGVDSTLKIQPAKLEDSAVYLCASQTGVEWNTEAFFGQGTRLTVV.

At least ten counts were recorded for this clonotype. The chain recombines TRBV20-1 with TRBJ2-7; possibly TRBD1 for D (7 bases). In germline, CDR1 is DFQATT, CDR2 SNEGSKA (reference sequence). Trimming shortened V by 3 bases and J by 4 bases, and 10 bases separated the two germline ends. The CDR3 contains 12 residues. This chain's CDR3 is CSASPGGYEQYF. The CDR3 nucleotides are TGCAGTGCTAGTCCAGGGGGGTACGAGCAGTACTTC.

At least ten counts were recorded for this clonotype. The CDR3 region is CASSFGTGGWHEQYF. CDR3 bases: TGTGCCAGCAGTTTTGGGACAGGGGGGTGGCACGAGCAGTACTTC. This chain connects TRBV28 to TRBJ2-7, with TRBD1 matching 11 bases. Germline V lookup: CDR1 MDHEN, CDR2 SYDVKM. CDR3 length equals 15 residues. After removal of 3 bases from V and 5 bases from J, the junction contained 6 bases not matched to a gene. Full variable domain (outside the CDR3, taken from reference TRBV28 and TRBJ2-7): DVKVTQSSRYLVKRTGEKVFLECVQDMDHENMFWYRQDPGLGLRLIYFSYDVKMKEKGDIPEGYSVSREKKERFSLILESASTNQTSMYLCASSFGTGGWHEQYFGPGTRLTVT.

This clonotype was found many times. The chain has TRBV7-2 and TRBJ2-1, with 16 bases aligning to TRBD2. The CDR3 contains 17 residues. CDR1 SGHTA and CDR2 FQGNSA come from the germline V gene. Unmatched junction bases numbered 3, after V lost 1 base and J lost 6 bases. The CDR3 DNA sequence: TGTGCCAGCAGCTTAGTCGGGACTAGCGGGAGGGTCAATGAGCAGTTCTTC. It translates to CASSLVGTSGRVNEQFF.

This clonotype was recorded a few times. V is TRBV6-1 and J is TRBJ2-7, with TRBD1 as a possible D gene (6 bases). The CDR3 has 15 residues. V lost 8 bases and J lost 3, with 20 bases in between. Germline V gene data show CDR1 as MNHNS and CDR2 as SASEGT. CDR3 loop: CASGDPQGRLYEQYF. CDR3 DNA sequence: TGTGCCAGCGGCGACCCCCAGGGGCGACTCTACGAGCAGTACTTC.

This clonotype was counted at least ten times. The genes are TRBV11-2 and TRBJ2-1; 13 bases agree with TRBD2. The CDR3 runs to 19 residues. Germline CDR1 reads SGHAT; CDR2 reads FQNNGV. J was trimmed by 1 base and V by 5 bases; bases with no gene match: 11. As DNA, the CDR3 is TGTGCCAGCAGCCCGTGGACTAGCGGGGGTCTAAGGTCCTACAATGAGCAGTTCTTC. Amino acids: CASSPWTSGGLRSYNEQFF.

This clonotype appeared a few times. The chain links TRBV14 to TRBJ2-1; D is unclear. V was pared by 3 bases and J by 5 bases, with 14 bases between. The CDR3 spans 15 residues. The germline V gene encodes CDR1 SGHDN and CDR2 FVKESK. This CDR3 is CASSQGWGFNNEQFF. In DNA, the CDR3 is TGTGCCAGCAGCCAGGGATGGGGATTTAACAATGAGCAGTTCTTC.

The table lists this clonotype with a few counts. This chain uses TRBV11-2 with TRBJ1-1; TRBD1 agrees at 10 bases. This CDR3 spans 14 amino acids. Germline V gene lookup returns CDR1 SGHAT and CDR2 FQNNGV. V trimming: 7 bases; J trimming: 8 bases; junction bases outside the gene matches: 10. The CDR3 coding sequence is TGTGCCAGCAACAAAGAGACAGGGGGCGGGGAAGCTTTCTTT. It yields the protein CASNKETGGGEAFF.

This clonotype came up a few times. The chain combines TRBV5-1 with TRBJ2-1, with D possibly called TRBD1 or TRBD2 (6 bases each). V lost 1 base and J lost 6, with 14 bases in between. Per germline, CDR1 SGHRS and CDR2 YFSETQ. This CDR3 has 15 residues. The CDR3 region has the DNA TGCGCCAGCAGCTTGCCCGGGGGCATCGGCAATGAGCAGTTCTTC. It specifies CASSLPGGIGNEQFF.

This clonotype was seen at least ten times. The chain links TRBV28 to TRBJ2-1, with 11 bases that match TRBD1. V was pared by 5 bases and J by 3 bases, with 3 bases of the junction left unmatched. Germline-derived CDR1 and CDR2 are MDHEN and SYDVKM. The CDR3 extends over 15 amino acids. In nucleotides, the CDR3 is TGTGCCAGCAGTCCCGGGACAGGGGGCTACAATGAGCAGTTCTTC. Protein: CASSPGTGGYNEQFF.

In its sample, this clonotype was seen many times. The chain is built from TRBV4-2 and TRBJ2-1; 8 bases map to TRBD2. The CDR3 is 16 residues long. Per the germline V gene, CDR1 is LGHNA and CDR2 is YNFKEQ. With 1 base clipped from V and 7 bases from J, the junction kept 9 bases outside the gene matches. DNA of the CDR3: TGTGCCAGCAGCCAAGTTGTGCGGGGGGACCTTAATGAGCAGTTCTTC. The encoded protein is CASSQVVRGDLNEQFF.

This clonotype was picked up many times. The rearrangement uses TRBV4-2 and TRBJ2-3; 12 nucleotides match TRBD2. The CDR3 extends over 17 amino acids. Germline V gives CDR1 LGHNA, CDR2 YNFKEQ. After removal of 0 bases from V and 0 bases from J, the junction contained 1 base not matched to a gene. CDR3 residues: CASSQDGLAGSTDTQYF. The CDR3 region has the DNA TGTGCCAGCAGCCAAGATGGACTAGCGGGGAGCACAGATACGCAGTATTTT.

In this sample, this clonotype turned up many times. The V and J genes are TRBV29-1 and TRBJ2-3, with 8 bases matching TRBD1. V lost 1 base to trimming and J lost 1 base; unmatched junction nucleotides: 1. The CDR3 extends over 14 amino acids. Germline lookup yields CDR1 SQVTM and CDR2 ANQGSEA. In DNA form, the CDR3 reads TGCAGCGTTGAAGTGACAGGGGGCACAGATACGCAGTATTTT. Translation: CSVEVTGGTDTQYF.